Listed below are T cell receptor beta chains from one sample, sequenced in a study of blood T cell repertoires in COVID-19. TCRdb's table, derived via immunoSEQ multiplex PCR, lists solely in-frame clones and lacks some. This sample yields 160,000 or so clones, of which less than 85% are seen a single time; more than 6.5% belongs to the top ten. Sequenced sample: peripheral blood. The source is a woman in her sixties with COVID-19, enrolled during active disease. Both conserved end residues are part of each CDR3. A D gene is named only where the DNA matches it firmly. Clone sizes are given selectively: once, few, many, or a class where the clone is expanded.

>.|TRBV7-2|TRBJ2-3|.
CASSSNAGKGQYF
TGTGCCAGCAGTTCGAACGCGGGCAAGGGGCAGTATTTT
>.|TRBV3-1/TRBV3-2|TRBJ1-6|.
CASSQGRGRSPLHF
TGTGCCAGCAGCCAAGGCAGGGGAAGATCACCCCTCCACTTT
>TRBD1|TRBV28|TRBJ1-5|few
CASVRGYGNQPQHF
TGTGCCAGCGTCAGGGGGTATGGCAATCAGCCCCAGCATTTT
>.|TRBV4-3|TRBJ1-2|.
CASSENGNYGYTF
TGCGCCAGCAGCGAGAATGGTAACTATGGCTACACCTTC
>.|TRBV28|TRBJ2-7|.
CASSLAGRTYEQYF
TGTGCCAGCAGTTTGGCAGGGAGGACCTACGAGCAGTACTTC
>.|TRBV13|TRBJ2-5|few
CASSTGETQYF
TGTGCCAGCAGTACAGGGGAGACCCAGTACTTC
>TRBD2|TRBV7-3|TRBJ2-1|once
CASSSGLAESEQFF
TGTGCCAGCAGCTCCGGACTAGCGGAGAGTGAGCAGTTCTTC
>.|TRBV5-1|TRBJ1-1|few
CASSSPPNTEAFF
TGCGCCAGCAGCTCTCCCCCGAACACTGAAGCTTTCTTT
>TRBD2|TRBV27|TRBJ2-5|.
CASRTSGETQYF
TGTGCCAGCAGAACTAGCGGAGAGACCCAGTACTTC
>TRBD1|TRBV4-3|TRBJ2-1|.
CASSQDGTGGSLEQFF
TGCGCCAGCAGCCAAGACGGGACAGGGGGCTCCCTTGAGCAGTTCTTC
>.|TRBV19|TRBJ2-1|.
CATLRAGGYNEQFF
TGTGCCACTCTCAGGGCAGGGGGGTACAATGAGCAGTTCTTC
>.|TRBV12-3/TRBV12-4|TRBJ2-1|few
CASSPRNEQFF
TGTGCCAGCAGTCCGAGGAACGAGCAGTTCTTC
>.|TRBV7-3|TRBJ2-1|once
CASSSPVGESSYNEQFF
TGTGCCAGCTCCTCGCCGGTTGGGGAGAGCTCCTACAATGAGCAGTTCTTC
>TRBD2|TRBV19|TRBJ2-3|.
CASGETSDWGDTQYF
TGTGCCAGTGGGGAGACTAGCGATTGGGGGGATACGCAGTATTTT
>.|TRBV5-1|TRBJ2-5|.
CASSLAGLAGSETQYF
TGCGCCAGCAGCTTGGCGGGGTTAGCTGGGAGTGAGACCCAGTACTTC
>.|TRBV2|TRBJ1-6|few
CASSEEGQVNLSPLHF
TGTGCCAGCAGTGAGGAGGGGCAGGTTAACCTTTCACCCCTCCACTTT
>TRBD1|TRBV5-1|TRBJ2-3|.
CASSSGTDRGDTQYF
TGCGCCAGCAGCTCGGGGACAGATCGAGGCGATACGCAGTATTTT
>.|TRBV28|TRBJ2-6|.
CASTSGTTHHLISGANVLTF
TGTGCCAGCACGTCCGGGACAACACATCACTTAATCTCTGGGGCCAACGTCCTGACTTTC
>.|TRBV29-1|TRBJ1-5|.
CSVDAGPNQPQHF
TGCAGCGTTGATGCTGGGCCCAATCAGCCCCAGCATTTT
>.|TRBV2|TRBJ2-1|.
CASSERWAQNNEQFF
TGTGCCAGCAGTGAAAGGTGGGCGCAAAACAATGAGCAGTTCTTC
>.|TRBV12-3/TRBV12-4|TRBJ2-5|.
CASSLLARETQYF
TGTGCCAGCAGTCTGCTAGCTAGAGAGACCCAGTACTTC
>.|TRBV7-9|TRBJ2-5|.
CASSSGDISEQETQYF
TGTGCCAGCAGCTCCGGGGACATTAGCGAGCAAGAGACCCAGTACTTC
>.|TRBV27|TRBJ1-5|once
CASLCRDCYKPQHF
TGTGCCAGCCTCTGCCGGGACTGCTATAAGCCCCAGCATTTT
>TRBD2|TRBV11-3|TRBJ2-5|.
CASSLTGLAAETQYF
TGTGCCAGCAGCCTAACGGGACTAGCTGCCGAGACCCAGTACTTC
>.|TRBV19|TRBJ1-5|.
CASSTQTGQPQHF
TGTGCCAGTAGTACCCAAACGGGTCAGCCCCAGCATTTT
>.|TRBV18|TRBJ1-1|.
CASSPQTASNTEAFF
TGTGCCAGCTCACCCCAGACAGCGTCGAACACTGAAGCTTTCTTT
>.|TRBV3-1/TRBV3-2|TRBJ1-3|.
CASSQGTNGNTIYF
TGTGCCAGCAGCCAAGGGACAAACGGAAACACCATATATTTT
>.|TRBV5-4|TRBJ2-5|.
CASSSRGAGETQYF
TGTGCCAGCAGCTCCCGGGGGGCGGGTGAGACCCAGTACTTC
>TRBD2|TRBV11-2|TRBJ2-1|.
CASSSRAGDSHNEQFF
TGTGCCAGCAGCTCCCGAGCGGGAGACTCCCACAATGAGCAGTTCTTC
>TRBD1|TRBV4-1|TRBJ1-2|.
CASSQDRGGQGYGYTF
TGCGCCAGCAGCCAAGACCGAGGGGGACAGGGCTATGGCTACACCTTC
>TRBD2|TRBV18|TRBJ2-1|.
CASSHTSGRTNNEQFF
TGTGCCAGCTCACATACTAGCGGGAGGACGAACAATGAGCAGTTCTTC
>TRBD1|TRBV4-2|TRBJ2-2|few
CASSLPGQGDTGELFF
TGTGCCAGCAGCCTACCGGGACAGGGGGACACCGGGGAGCTGTTTTTT
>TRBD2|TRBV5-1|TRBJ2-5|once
CASSLASGMSNGETQYF
TGCGCCAGCAGCTTGGCTAGCGGGATGAGCAATGGAGAGACCCAGTACTTC
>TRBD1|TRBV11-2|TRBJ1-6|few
CASGTVGDSPLHF
TGTGCCAGTGGGACAGTGGGAGATTCACCCCTCCACTTT
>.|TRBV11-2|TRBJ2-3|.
CASSLDRDTQYF
TGTGCCAGCAGCCTTGACAGGGATACGCAGTATTTT
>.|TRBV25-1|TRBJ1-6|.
CASTMTDLISPLHF
TGTGCCAGCACCATGACAGATTTGATTTCACCCCTCCACTTT
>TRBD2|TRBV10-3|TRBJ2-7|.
CAISASGYEQYF
TGTGCCATCAGTGCTAGCGGCTACGAGCAGTACTTC
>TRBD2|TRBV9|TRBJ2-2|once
CASSGAGLAGAVGELFF
TGTGCCAGCAGCGGAGCGGGACTAGCGGGAGCAGTCGGGGAGCTGTTTTTT
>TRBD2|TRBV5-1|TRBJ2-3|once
CASIAGTSTDTQYF
TGCGCCAGTATAGCGGGGACTAGCACAGATACGCAGTATTTT
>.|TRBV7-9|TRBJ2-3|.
CASSLAGREPADTQYF
TGTGCCAGCAGCTTAGCTGGCCGGGAGCCCGCAGATACGCAGTATTTT
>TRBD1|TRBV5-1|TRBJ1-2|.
CASSLGTGGNYGYTF
TGCGCCAGCAGCTTGGGGACAGGGGGCAACTATGGCTACACCTTC
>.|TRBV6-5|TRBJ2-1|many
CASSYRVQGEQFF
TGTGCCAGCAGTTACAGGGTTCAGGGTGAGCAGTTCTTC
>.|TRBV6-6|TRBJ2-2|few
CASTLGGGNTGELFF
TGTGCCAGCACCCTTGGGGGCGGGAACACCGGGGAGCTGTTTTTT
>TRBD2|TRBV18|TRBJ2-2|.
CASSPVALAGGHNFSNTGELFF
TGTGCCAGCTCACCAGTCGCGCTAGCGGGAGGACACAACTTTTCGAACACCGGGGAGCTGTTTTTT
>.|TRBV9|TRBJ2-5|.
CASSVAGGTHQETQYF
TGTGCCAGCAGCGTAGCCGGGGGGACACACCAAGAGACCCAGTACTTC
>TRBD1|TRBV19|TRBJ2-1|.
CASSNGQGSLVKQFF
TGTGCCAGTAGTAACGGACAGGGGTCCTTGGTGAAGCAGTTCTTC
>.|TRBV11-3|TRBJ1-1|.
CASSLLGTGKAFF
TGTGCCAGCAGCTTATTGGGTACGGGTAAGGCTTTCTTT